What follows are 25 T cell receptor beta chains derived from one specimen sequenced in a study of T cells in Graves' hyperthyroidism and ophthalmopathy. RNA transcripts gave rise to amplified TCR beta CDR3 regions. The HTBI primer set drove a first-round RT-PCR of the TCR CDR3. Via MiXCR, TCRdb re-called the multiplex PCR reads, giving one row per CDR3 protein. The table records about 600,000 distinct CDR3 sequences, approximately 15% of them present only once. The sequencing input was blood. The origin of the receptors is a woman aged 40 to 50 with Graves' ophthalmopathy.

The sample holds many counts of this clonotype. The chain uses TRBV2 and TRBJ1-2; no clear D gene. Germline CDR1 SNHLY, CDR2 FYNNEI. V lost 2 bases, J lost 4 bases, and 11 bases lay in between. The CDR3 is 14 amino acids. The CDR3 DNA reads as TGTGCCAGCAGTGAAAGTGGGAATACCTATGGCTACACCTTC. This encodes CASSESGNTYGYTF.

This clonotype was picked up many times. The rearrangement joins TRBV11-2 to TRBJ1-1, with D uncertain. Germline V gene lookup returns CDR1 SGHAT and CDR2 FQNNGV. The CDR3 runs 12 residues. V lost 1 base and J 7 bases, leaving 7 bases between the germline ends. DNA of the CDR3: TGTGCCAGCAGCTTAGTTTGGGATGAAGCTTTCTTT. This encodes CASSLVWDEAFF.

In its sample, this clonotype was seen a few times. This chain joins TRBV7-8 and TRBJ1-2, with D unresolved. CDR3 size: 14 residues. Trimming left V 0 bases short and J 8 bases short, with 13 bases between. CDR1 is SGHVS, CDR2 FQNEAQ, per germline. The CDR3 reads CASSLALVAWGYTF. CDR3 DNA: TGTGCCAGCAGCTTAGCGCTGGTGGCCTGGGGCTACACCTTC.

The CDR3 nucleotides are TGTGCCAGCAGTTTTTCTAGCGGGAGTTCCGGGGAGCTGTTTTTT. It translates to CASSFSSGSSGELFF. The rearrangement links TRBV12-3 or TRBV12-4 to TRBJ2-2; 10 bases map to TRBD2. The junction had 4 bases not matched to a gene; V was cut back by 3 bases and J by 6 bases. The CDR3 is 15 residues long.

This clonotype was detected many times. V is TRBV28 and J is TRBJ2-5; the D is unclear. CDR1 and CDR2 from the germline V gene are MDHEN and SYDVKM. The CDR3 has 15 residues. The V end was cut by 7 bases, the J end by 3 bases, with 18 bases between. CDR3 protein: CASKLGRVFEETQYF. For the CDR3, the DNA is TGTGCCAGCAAGCTGGGCCGGGTTTTCGAAGAGACCCAGTACTTC.

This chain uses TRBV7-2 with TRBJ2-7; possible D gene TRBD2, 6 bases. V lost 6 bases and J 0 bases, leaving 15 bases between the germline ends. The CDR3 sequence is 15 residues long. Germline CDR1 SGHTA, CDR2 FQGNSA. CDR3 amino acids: CASRGSGRSSYEQYF. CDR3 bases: TGTGCCAGCAGGGGTAGCGGCCGCAGCTCCTACGAGCAGTACTTC.

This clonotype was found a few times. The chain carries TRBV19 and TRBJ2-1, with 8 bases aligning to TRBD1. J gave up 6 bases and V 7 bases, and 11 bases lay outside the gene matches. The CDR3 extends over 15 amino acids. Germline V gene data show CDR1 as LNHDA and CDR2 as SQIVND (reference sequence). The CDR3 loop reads CASTEETGVTNEQFF. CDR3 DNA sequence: TGTGCCAGTACCGAGGAGACAGGGGTGACCAATGAGCAGTTCTTC.

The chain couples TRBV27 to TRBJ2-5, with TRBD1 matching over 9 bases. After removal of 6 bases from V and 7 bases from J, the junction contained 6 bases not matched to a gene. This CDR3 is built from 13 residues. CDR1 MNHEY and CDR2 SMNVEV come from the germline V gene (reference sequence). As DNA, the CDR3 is TGTGCCAGCAGGGGACAGGGCTCCCTGACCCAGTACTTC. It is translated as CASRGQGSLTQYF.

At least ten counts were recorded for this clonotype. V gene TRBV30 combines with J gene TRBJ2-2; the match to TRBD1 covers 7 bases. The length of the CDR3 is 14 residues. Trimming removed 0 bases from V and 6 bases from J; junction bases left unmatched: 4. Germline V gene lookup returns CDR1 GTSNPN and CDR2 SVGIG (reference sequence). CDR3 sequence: CAWSVGQGAGELFF. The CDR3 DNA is TGTGCCTGGAGTGTAGGGCAGGGGGCCGGGGAGCTGTTTTTT.

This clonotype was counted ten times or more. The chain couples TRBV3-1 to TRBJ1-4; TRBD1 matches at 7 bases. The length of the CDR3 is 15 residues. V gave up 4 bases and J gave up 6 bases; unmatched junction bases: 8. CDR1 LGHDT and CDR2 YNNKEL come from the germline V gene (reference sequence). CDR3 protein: CASSPRQGGHEKLFF. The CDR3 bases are TGTGCCAGCAGCCCAAGACAGGGTGGGCATGAAAAACTGTTTTTT.

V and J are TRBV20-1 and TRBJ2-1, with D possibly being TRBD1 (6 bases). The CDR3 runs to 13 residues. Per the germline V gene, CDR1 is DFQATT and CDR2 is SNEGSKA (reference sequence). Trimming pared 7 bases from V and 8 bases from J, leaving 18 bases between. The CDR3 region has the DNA TGCAGTGTACTTCTTCAGGGGTCTGATGAGCAGTTCTTC. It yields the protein CSVLLQGSDEQFF.

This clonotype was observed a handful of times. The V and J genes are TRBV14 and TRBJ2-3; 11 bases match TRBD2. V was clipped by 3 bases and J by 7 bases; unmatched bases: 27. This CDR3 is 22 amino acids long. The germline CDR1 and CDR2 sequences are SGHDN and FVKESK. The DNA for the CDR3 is TGTGCCAGCAGCCAGCCCGCGGGACTAGCGGATACGTTGAGGCCCTATCGTAATACGCAGTATTTT. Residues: CASSQPAGLADTLRPYRNTQYF.

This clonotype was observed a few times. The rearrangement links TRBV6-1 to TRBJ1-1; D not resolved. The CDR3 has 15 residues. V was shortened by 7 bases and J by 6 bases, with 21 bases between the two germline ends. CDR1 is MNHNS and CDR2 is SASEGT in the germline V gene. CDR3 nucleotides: TGTGCCAGCACTAGAAGCGGCCGGGATTGGGCTGAAGCTTTCTTT. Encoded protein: CASTRSGRDWAEAFF.

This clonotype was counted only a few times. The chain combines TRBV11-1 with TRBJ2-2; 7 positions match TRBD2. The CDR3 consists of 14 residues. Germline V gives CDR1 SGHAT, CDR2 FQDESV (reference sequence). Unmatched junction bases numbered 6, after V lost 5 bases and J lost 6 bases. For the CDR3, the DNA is TGTGCCAGCAGCCAGGCGGGGGAGGCCGGGGAGCTGTTTTTT. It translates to CASSQAGEAGELFF.

The CDR3 DNA sequence: TGCAGTGCTAGAGATCGGCAGGACTTTAGCAATCAGCCCCAGCATTTT. It is translated as CSARDRQDFSNQPQHF. This rearrangement joins TRBV20-1 to TRBJ1-5; D gene uncertain. The CDR3 loop spans 16 amino acids. Trimming took 0 bases from V and 0 from J, leaving 12 bases between them. Germline V gives CDR1 DFQATT, CDR2 SNEGSKA (reference sequence).

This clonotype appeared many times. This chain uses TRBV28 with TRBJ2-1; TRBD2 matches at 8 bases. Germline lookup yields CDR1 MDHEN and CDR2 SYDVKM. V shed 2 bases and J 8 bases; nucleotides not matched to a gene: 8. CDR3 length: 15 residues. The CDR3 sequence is CASSLKGAGGDEQFF. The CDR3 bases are TGTGCCAGCAGTTTAAAGGGTGCGGGAGGCGATGAGCAGTTCTTC.

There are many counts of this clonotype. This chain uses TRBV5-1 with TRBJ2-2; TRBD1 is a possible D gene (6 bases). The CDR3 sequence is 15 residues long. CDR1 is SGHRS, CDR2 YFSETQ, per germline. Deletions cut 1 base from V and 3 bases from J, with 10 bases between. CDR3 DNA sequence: TGCGCCAGCAGCTTGACAGGGTCGGACACCGGGGAGCTGTTTTTT. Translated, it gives CASSLTGSDTGELFF.

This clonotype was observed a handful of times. The CDR3 bases are TGTGCCAGTAGTATCATGGGGGGGGCAGGCACCGGGGAGCTGTTTTTT. Protein product: CASSIMGGAGTGELFF. The chain couples TRBV19 to TRBJ2-2; tentative D call: TRBD2 (7 bases). The CDR3 covers 16 residues. V was cut by 3 bases and J by 4 bases, with 15 bases left in between. Germline V gene data show CDR1 as LNHDA and CDR2 as SQIVND (reference sequence). The whole variable domain, remainder taken from reference TRBV19 and TRBJ2-2, is DGGITQSPKYLFRKEGQNVTLSCEQNLNHDAMYWYRQDPGQGLRLIYYSQIVNDFQKGDIAEGYSVSREKKESFPLTVTSAQKNPTAFYLCASSIMGGAGTGELFFGEGSRLTVL.

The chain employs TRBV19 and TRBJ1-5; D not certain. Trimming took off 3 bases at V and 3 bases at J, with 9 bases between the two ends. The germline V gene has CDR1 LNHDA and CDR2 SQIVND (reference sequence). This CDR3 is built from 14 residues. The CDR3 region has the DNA TGTGCCAGTAGTATGGGCGGTGACAATCAGCCCCAGCATTTT. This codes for CASSMGGDNQPQHF.

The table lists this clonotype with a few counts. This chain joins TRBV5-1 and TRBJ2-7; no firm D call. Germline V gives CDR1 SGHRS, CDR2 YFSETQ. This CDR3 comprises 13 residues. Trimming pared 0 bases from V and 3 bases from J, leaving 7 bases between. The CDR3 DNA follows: TGCGCCAGCAGCTTGGTGGGCATCTACGAGCAGTACTTC. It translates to CASSLVGIYEQYF.

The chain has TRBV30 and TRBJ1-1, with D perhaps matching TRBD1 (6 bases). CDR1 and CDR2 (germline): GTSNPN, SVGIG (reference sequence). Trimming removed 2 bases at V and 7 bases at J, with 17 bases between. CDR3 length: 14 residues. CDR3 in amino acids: CAWSFGLGAGEAFF. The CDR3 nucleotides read TGTGCCTGGAGTTTCGGGCTGGGGGCAGGTGAAGCTTTCTTT.

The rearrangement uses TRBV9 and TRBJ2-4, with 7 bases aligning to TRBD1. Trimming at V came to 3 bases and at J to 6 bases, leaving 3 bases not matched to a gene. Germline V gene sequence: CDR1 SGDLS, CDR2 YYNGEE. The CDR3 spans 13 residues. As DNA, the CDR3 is TGTGCCAGCAGCGAGGGACAGCGAAACATTCAGTACTTC. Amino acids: CASSEGQRNIQYF.

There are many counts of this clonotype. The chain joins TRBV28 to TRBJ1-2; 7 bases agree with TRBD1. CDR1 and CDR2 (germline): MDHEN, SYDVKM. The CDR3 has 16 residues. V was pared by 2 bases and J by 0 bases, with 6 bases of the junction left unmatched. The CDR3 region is CASSLPTGAANYGYTF. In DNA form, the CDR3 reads TGTGCCAGCAGTTTACCCACAGGGGCGGCTAACTATGGCTACACCTTC.

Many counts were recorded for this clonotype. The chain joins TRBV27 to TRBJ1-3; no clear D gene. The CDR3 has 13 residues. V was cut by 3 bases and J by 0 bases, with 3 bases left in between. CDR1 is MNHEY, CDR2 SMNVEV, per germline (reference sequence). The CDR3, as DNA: TGTGCCAGCAGTTTTAGCTCTGGAAACACCATATATTTT. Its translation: CASSFSSGNTIYF.

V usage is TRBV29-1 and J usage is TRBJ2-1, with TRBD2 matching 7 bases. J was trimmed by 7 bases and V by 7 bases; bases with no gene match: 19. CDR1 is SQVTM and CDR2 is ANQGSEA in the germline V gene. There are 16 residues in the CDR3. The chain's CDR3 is CSDSREGTGRLNEQFF. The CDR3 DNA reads TGCAGCGATTCCAGGGAGGGCACCGGCAGGTTGAATGAGCAGTTCTTC.